This T cell receptor (beta chain) is from a study of PD-1 blockade in classical Hodgkin lymphoma. At the level of the study: Patients had nivolumab dosed at 3 mg/kg, delivered intravenously every 2 weeks.

Points from the study as a whole: Why the repertoires differ is still unclear, perhaps disease activity or prior therapy.

In every patient, relapse followed autologous stem cell transplantation, while exposure to brentuximab vedotin differed. The germline V gene has CDR1 SNHLY and CDR2 FYNNEI. Trimming at V came to 6 bases and at J to 2 bases, leaving 17 bases not matched to a gene. CDR3 size: 20 residues. This clone has only a few counts. Its antigen is not known. Data came from immunoSEQ multiplex PCR; TCRdb stores just in-frame clones and leaves some out. The table records 15,000 to 16,000 clones, roughly 84% of them present only once. The TCR was taken from a human donor with classical Hodgkin lymphoma. This sequence joins TRBV2 and TRBJ2-7; 15 bases align to TRBD2. Sequenced material: peripheral blood mononuclear cells (PBMCs), taken before the second cycle of nivolumab. The CDR3 is CASRGYGGLAGGKGAYEQYF. The CDR3 region has the DNA TGTGCCAGCAGGGGCTACGGGGGACTAGCGGGAGGCAAGGGGGCCTACGAGCAGTACTTC.